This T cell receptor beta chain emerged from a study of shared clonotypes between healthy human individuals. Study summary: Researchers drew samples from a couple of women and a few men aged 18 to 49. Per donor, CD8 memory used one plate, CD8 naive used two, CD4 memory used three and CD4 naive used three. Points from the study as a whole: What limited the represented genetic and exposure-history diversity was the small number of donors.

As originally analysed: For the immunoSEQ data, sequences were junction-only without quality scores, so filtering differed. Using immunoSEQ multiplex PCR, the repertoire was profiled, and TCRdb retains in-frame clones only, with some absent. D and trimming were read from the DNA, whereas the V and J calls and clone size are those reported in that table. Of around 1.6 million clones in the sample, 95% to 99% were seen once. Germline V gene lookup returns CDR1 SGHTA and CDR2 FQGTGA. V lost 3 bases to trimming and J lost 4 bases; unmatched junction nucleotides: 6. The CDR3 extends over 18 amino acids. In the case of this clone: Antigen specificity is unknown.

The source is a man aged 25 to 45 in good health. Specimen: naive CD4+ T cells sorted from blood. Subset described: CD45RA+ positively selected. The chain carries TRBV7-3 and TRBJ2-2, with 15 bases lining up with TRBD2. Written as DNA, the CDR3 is TGTGCCAGCAGCTTCCCGGGACTAGCGGGAGGTACCACCGGGGAGCTGTTTTTT. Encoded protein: CASSFPGLAGGTTGELFF.